The T cell receptor (beta chain) described here comes from a study of blood T cell repertoires in COVID-19. Study at large: COVID-19 samples, acute and convalescent, were from the United States, Italy and Spain.

Generated by immunoSEQ multiplex PCR, the TCRdb table keeps only in-frame clones and is missing some. The profile shows over 80,000 clones, 75% to 85% of them singletons. This clone was observed a few times. The ends were cut back, 2 bases at V and 0 bases at J, with 16 bases in the middle. Looked up from germline, CDR1 is MDHEN and CDR2 is SYDVKM. This CDR3 is 17 amino acids long. Sequenced material: peripheral blood. The clonotype was recovered from a woman in her 70s with acute or convalescent COVID-19. This rearrangement joins TRBV28 to TRBJ1-1, with D perhaps matching TRBD1 (6 bases). The CDR3 loop reads CASSLPVLGALNTEAFF. Here the CDR3 DNA reads TGTGCCAGCAGTTTACCGGTGTTGGGGGCCTTGAACACTGAAGCTTTCTTT.